This TCR beta chain is drawn from a study of blood T cell repertoires in COVID-19. Overall study context: Two negative PCRs, clearance, or symptom resolution had been documented for recovered Cohort 3 donors.

Germline V lookup: CDR1 SGHAT, CDR2 FQDESV (reference sequence). Trimming cost V 7 bases and J 2 bases, with 15 bases left between them. The CDR3 sequence is 14 residues long. Assay used: immunoSEQ multiplex PCR; TCRdb lists only in-frame clones, some missing. The sample carries some 200,000 clones, around 86% recorded once. The sample comprised PBMCs or T cells enriched from blood (not recorded which). The sequence came from a man younger than 45 in a cohort exposed to, infected with or recovered from COVID-19 (not recorded which). V and J are TRBV11-1 and TRBJ2-7, with a possible D match to TRBD1 (5 bases). The CDR3 DNA follows: TGTGCCAGCACGGCCGAGCTAGGGGCCTACGAGCAGTACTTC. Its protein is CASTAELGAYEQYF.